The 5 T cell receptor beta chains given below trace back to one sample, sequenced in a study of PD-L1 blockade in urothelial cancer. The table came from immunoSEQ multiplex PCR; TCRdb's copy has only in-frame clones and leaves some out. This table has about 82,000 clones, roughly nine tenths appearing once. The sample consisted of PBMCs, taken around atezolizumab (anti-PD-L1) treatment. The receptors derive from a man between 60 and 75 years old with urothelial cancer.

J is TRBJ2-7 and V is TRBV7-9, with unresolved D. Trimming took 5 bases from V and 0 from J, leaving 17 bases between them. Germline V gene data show CDR1 as SEHNR and CDR2 as FQNEAQ (reference sequence). The CDR3 spans 16 residues. The CDR3 sequence is CASSPRMQEDSYEQYF. The CDR3 coding sequence is TGTGCCAGCAGCCCAAGAATGCAGGAAGACTCCTACGAGCAGTACTTC. Using reference TRBV7-9 and TRBJ2-7 for the parts outside the CDR3, the full variable domain is DTGVSQNPRHKITKRGQNVTFRCDPISEHNRLYWYRQTLGQGPEFLTYFQNEAQLEKSRLLSDRFSAERPKGSFSTLEIQRTEQGDSAMYLCASSPRMQEDSYEQYFGPGTRLTVT.

In this sample, this clone turned up once. The J gene is TRBJ2-2, the V gene TRBV7-3; 7 bases fit TRBD2. The germline gives CDR1 SGHTA, CDR2 FQGTGA. This CDR3 region has 13 residues. The J segment lost 6 bases and the V segment lost 3 bases, leaving 1 base of the junction unmatched. CDR3 sequence: CASSFGGSGELFF. For the CDR3, the DNA is TGTGCCAGCAGCTTCGGGGGGTCCGGGGAGCTGTTTTTT.

The CDR3 reads CASSPNPDSFITEQYF. CDR3 DNA: TGTGCCAGCAGCCCAAACCCCGACAGCTTCATAACCGAGCAGTACTTC. The rearrangement links TRBV27 to TRBJ2-7, with D maybe TRBD1 (5 bases). Trimming pared 6 bases from V and 6 bases from J, leaving 24 bases between. The CDR3 is made up of 16 amino acids. Germline V gene lookup returns CDR1 MNHEY and CDR2 SMNVEV (reference sequence).

Here the CDR3 reads CASSRGRGSNTGELFF. DNA for the CDR3: TGTGCCAGCAGCCGAGGACGGGGGTCGAACACCGGGGAGCTGTTTTTT. This sequence joins TRBV5-4 and TRBJ2-2, with D possibly matching TRBD2 (6 bases). V was shortened by 4 bases and J by 0 bases, with 13 bases between the two germline ends. The CDR3 loop spans 16 amino acids. CDR1 is SGHNT and CDR2 is YYREEE in the germline V gene (reference sequence). The full variable domain, rest sourced from reference TRBV5-4 and TRBJ2-2, is ETGVTQSPTHLIKTRGQQVTLRCSSQSGHNTVSWYQQALGQGPQFIFQYYREEENGRGNFPPRFSGLQFPNYSSELNVNALELDDSALYLCASSRGRGSNTGELFFGEGSRLTVL.

This chain joins TRBV7-3 and TRBJ2-1, with 10 nucleotides matching TRBD2. The CDR3 spans 15 residues. The trim removed 5 bases at V and 9 bases at J, leaving 10 bases unmatched. Germline V CDR1 and CDR2: SGHTA, FQGTGA. CDR3 region: CASSKRSGGATEQFF. The CDR3 nucleotides read TGTGCCAGCAGCAAAAGGAGCGGGGGGGCAACTGAGCAGTTCTTC. Full variable domain (remainder filled in from reference TRBV7-3 and TRBJ2-1): GAGVSQTPSNKVTEKGKYVELRCDPISGHTALYWYRQSLGQGPEFLIYFQGTGAADDSGLPNDRFFAVRPEGSVSTLKIQRTERGDSAVYLCASSKRSGGATEQFFGPGTRLTVL.